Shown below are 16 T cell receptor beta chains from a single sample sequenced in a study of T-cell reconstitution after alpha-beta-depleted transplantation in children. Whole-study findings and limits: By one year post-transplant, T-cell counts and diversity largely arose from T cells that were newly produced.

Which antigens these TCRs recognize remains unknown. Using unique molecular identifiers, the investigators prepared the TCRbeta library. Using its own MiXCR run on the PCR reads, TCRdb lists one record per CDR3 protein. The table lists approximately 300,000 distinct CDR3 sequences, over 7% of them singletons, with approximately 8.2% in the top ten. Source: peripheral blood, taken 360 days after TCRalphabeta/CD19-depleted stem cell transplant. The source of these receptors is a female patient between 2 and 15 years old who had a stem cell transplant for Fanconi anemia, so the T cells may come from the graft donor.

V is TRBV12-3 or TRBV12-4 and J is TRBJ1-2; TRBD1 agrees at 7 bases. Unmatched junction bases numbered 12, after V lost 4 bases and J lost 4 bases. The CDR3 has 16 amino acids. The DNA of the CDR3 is TGTGCCAGCAGTTGGGCCACAGGGGCCCTTAGCTATGGCTACACCTTC. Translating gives CASSWATGALSYGYTF.

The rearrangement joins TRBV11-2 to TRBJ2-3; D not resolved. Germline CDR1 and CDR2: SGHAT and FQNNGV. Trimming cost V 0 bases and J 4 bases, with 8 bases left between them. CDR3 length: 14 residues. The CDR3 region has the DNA TGTGCCAGCAGCTTAGATGGGGTCTCAGATACGCAGTATTTT. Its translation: CASSLDGVSDTQYF.

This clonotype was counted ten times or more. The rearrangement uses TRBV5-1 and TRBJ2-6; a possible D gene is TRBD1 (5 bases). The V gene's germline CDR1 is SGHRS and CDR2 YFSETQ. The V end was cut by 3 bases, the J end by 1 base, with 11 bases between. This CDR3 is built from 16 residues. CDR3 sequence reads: CASSWPQGSGANVLTF. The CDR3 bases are TGCGCCAGCAGCTGGCCCCAGGGTTCTGGGGCCAACGTCCTGACTTTC. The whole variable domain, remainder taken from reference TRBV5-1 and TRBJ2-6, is KAGVTQTPRYLIKTRGQQVTLSCSPISGHRSVSWYQQTPGQGLQFLFEYFSETQRNKGNFPGRFSGRQFSNSRSEMNVSTLELGDSALYLCASSWPQGSGANVLTFGAGSRLTVL.

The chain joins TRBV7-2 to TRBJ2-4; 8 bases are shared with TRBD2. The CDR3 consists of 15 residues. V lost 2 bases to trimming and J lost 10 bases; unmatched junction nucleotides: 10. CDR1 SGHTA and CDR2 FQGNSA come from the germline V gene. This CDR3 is CASSLTRGGRVIQYF. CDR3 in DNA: TGTGCCAGCAGCTTAACGCGCGGGGGGCGAGTGATTCAGTACTTC.

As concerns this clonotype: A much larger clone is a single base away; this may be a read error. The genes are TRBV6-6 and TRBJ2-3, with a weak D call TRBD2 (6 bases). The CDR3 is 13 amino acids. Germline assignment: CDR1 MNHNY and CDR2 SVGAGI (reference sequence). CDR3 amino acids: CGSSYSEGQTQYF. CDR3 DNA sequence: TGTGGCAGCAGTTACTCGGAGGGGCAGACGCAGTATTTT.

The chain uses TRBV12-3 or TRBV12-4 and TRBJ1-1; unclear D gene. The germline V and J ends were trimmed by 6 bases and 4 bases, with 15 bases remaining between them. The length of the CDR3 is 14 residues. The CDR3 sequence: CASRGGGHLTEAFF. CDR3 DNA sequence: TGTGCCAGCAGGGGAGGTGGGCATCTCACTGAAGCTTTCTTT.

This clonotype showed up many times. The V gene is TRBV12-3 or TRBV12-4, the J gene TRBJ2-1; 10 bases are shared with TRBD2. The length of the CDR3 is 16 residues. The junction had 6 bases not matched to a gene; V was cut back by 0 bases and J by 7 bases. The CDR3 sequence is CASSLASGRARNEQFF. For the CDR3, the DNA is TGTGCCAGCAGTTTAGCGAGCGGGAGGGCCAGAAATGAGCAGTTCTTC.

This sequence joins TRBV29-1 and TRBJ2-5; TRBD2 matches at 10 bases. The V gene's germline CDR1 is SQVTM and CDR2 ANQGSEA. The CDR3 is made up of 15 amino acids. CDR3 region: CSSTSPSGSQETQYF. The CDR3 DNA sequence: TGCAGTTCGACCTCCCCTAGCGGGAGCCAAGAGACCCAGTACTTC.

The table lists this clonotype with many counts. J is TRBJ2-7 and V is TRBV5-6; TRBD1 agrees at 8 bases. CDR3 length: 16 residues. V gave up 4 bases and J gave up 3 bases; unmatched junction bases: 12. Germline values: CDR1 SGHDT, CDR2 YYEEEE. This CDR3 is CASSKDRDASYYEQYF. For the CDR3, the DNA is TGTGCCAGCAGCAAGGACAGGGACGCCTCTTACTACGAGCAGTACTTC.

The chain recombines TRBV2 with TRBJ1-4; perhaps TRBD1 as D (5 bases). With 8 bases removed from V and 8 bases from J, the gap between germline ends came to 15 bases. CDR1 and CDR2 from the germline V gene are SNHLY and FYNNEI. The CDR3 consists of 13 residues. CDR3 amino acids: CASRGDKGEKLFF. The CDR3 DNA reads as TGTGCCAGCCGGGGAGACAAGGGGGAAAAACTGTTTTTT.

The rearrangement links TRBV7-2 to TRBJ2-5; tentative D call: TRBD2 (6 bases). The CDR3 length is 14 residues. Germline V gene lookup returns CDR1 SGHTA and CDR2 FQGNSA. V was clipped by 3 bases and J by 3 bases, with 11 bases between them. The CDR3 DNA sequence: TGTGCCAGCAGCTTCGACCGGGGGAAAGAGACCCAGTACTTC. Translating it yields CASSFDRGKETQYF.

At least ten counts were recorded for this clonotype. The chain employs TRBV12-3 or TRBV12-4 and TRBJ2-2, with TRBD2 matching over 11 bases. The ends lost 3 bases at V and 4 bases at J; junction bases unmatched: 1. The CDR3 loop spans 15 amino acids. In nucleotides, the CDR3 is TGTGCCAGCAGTTTTCTAGCGGGAGGCACCGGGGAGCTGTTTTTT. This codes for CASSFLAGGTGELFF.

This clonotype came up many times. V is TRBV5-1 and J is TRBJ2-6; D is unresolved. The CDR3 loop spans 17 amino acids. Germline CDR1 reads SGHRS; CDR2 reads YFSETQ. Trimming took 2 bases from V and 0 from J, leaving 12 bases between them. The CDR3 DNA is TGCGCCAGCAGCTTCCAACCTACCAGCTCTGGGGCCAACGTCCTGACTTTC. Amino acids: CASSFQPTSSGANVLTF. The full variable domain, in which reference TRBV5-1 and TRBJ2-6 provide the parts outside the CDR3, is KAGVTQTPRYLIKTRGQQVTLSCSPISGHRSVSWYQQTPGQGLQFLFEYFSETQRNKGNFPGRFSGRQFSNSRSEMNVSTLELGDSALYLCASSFQPTSSGANVLTFGAGSRLTVL.

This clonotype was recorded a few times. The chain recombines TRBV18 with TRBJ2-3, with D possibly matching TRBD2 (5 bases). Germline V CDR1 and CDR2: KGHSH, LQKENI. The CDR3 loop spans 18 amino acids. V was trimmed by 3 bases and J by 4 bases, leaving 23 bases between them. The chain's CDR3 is CASSPAAETEVWADTQYF. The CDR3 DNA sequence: TGTGCCAGCTCACCGGCTGCAGAGACGGAGGTTTGGGCAGATACGCAGTATTTT.

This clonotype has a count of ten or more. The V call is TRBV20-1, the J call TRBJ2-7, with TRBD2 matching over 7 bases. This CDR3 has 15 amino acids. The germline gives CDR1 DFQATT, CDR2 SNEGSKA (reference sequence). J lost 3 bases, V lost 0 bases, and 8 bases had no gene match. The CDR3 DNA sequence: TGCAGTGCTAGAGATCATGGGGGGGTTAGCTACGAGCAGTACTTC. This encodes CSARDHGGVSYEQYF.

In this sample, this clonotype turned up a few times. As DNA, the CDR3 is TGTGCCAGCAGCCAAGGGGGGTGGGCCACAGATACGCAGTATTTT. Its protein is CASSQGGWATDTQYF. The rearrangement joins TRBV3-1 to TRBJ2-3, with D possibly being TRBD1 or TRBD2 (5 bases each). In germline, CDR1 is LGHDT, CDR2 YNNKEL (reference sequence). V lost 1 base and J lost 2, with 10 bases in between. The CDR3 is made up of 15 amino acids.